This T cell receptor beta chain comes out of a study of blood T cell repertoires in COVID-19. Trimming cost V 3 bases and J 6 bases, with 17 bases left between them. CDR3 size: 15 residues. In germline, CDR1 is SGHKS, CDR2 YYEKEE (reference sequence). Profiled with immunoSEQ multiplex PCR; TCRdb holds only in-frame clones, not every one. This table holds roughly 160,000 clones, roughly 80% found once. The rearrangement links TRBV5-5 to TRBJ2-3; D might be TRBD2 (7 bases). The sequenced sample was PBMCs or T cells enriched from blood (not recorded which). This TCR was sampled from a woman aged 60-75 years who had recovered from COVID-19. The CDR3 spells CASSWGASGGDTQYF. CDR3 DNA sequence: TGTGCCAGCAGCTGGGGGGCTAGCGGCGGGGATACGCAGTATTTT.